These T cell receptor beta chains were read from a single sample in a study of Ad26.COV2.S vaccination and SARS-CoV-2 variants. Sequencing used immunoSEQ multiplex PCR; TCRdb keeps in-frame clones, though not all of them. The sample lists 350,000 to 500,000 clones, less than 95% occurring once. The sample was peripheral blood, taken in a trial of Ad26.COV2.S vaccine versus placebo. The source is a person aged 18 to 59 who received the Ad26.COV2.S COVID-19 vaccine or a placebo. The CDR3 runs from the conserved cysteine through the conserved F or W. Fields, in order: J gene, V gene, clone size, D gene, CDR3 protein, CDR3 DNA. The D gene is left open where the match is weak. The listing skips clone size in some rows; elsewhere it reads once, few, many or a size class.

J gene: TRBJ2-7; V gene: TRBV5-1; clone size: few; D gene: TRBD1; CDR3 protein: CASSPGQTTYEQYF; CDR3 DNA: TGCGCCAGCAGCCCGGGACAGACTACTTACGAGCAGTACTTC
J gene: TRBJ1-2; V gene: TRBV28; clone size: -; D gene: -; CDR3 protein: CAATNTYGYTF; CDR3 DNA: TGTGCCGCTACGAACACTTATGGCTACACCTTC
J gene: TRBJ2-2; V gene: TRBV11-1; clone size: -; D gene: -; CDR3 protein: CASSLNRGTTGELFF; CDR3 DNA: TGTGCCAGCAGCCTGAATAGGGGTACGACCGGGGAGCTGTTTTTT
J gene: TRBJ2-6; V gene: TRBV27; clone size: -; D gene: -; CDR3 protein: CASRDSGANVLTF; CDR3 DNA: TGTGCCAGCAGGGACTCAGGGGCCAACGTCCTGACTTTC
J gene: TRBJ1-4; V gene: TRBV4-3; clone size: -; D gene: -; CDR3 protein: CASSQDPGANEKLFF; CDR3 DNA: TGCGCCAGCAGCCAAGATCCAGGCGCCAATGAAAAACTGTTTTTT
J gene: TRBJ2-3; V gene: TRBV7-2; clone size: -; D gene: TRBD2; CDR3 protein: CASIPYPRLAGGPDTQYF; CDR3 DNA: TGTGCCAGCATCCCTTACCCGCGACTAGCGGGAGGGCCAGATACGCAGTATTTT
J gene: TRBJ1-1; V gene: TRBV7-2; clone size: -; D gene: -; CDR3 protein: CASSPRFRGGLVAEAFF; CDR3 DNA: TGTGCCAGCAGCCCACGATTTCGGGGAGGGCTGGTGGCTGAAGCTTTCTTT
J gene: TRBJ1-2; V gene: TRBV4-1; clone size: -; D gene: -; CDR3 protein: CASSPWGGYGYTF; CDR3 DNA: TGCGCCAGCAGCCCCTGGGGGGGGTATGGCTACACCTTC
J gene: TRBJ2-1; V gene: TRBV29-1; clone size: -; D gene: -; CDR3 protein: CSVRPSSYNEQFF; CDR3 DNA: TGCAGCGTCCGACCTAGCTCCTACAATGAGCAGTTCTTC
J gene: TRBJ2-7; V gene: TRBV11-2; clone size: -; D gene: -; CDR3 protein: CASSLDLLGREQYF; CDR3 DNA: TGTGCCAGCAGCTTAGATCTTCTGGGGAGAGAGCAGTACTTC
J gene: TRBJ2-7; V gene: TRBV3-1/TRBV3-2; clone size: -; D gene: -; CDR3 protein: CASSQVLASTWEQYF; CDR3 DNA: TGTGCCAGCAGCCAAGTGCTAGCATCTACATGGGAGCAGTACTTC
J gene: TRBJ1-1; V gene: TRBV7-2; clone size: few; D gene: TRBD1; CDR3 protein: CASSSQGYGTEAFF; CDR3 DNA: TGTGCCAGCAGCTCACAGGGGTATGGCACTGAAGCTTTCTTT
J gene: TRBJ2-5; V gene: TRBV11-2; clone size: -; D gene: -; CDR3 protein: CASSLDGHEATQYF; CDR3 DNA: TGTGCCAGCAGCTTAGATGGGCACGAAGCTACCCAGTACTTC
J gene: TRBJ1-5; V gene: TRBV7-2; clone size: -; D gene: TRBD1; CDR3 protein: CASSARQGNQPQHF; CDR3 DNA: TGTGCCAGCAGCGCGAGACAGGGAAACCAGCCCCAGCATTTT
J gene: TRBJ2-1; V gene: TRBV11-3; clone size: -; D gene: TRBD2; CDR3 protein: CASSPRGLAGVGDEQFF; CDR3 DNA: TGTGCCAGCAGCCCACGAGGGCTAGCGGGAGTCGGGGATGAGCAGTTCTTC
J gene: TRBJ2-1; V gene: TRBV5-4; clone size: -; D gene: -; CDR3 protein: CASRNPDYNEQFF; CDR3 DNA: TGTGCCAGCAGAAACCCGGACTACAATGAGCAGTTCTTC
J gene: TRBJ1-5; V gene: TRBV10-3; clone size: -; D gene: TRBD1; CDR3 protein: CAISGAGQGAQPQHF; CDR3 DNA: TGTGCCATCAGTGGGGCGGGACAGGGGGCTCAGCCCCAGCATTTT
J gene: TRBJ2-5; V gene: TRBV7-3; clone size: -; D gene: TRBD1; CDR3 protein: CASSLAGGDQETQYF; CDR3 DNA: TGTGCCAGCAGCTTAGCAGGGGGTGACCAAGAGACCCAGTACTTC
J gene: TRBJ2-7; V gene: TRBV5-6; clone size: -; D gene: -; CDR3 protein: CASSFLGEQYF; CDR3 DNA: TGTGCCAGCAGCTTTCTAGGCGAGCAGTACTTC
J gene: TRBJ1-1; V gene: TRBV7-9; clone size: many; D gene: TRBD1; CDR3 protein: CASSKDRGEAFF; CDR3 DNA: TGTGCCAGCAGCAAGGACAGGGGTGAAGCTTTCTTT
J gene: TRBJ2-4; V gene: TRBV3-1/TRBV3-2; clone size: -; D gene: TRBD1; CDR3 protein: CASSPFPGQAIF; CDR3 DNA: TGTGCCAGCAGCCCATTCCCGGGACAGGCGATCTTC
J gene: TRBJ2-2; V gene: TRBV27; clone size: -; D gene: -; CDR3 protein: CASSFTSTGELFF; CDR3 DNA: TGTGCCAGCAGTTTTACTAGCACCGGGGAGCTGTTTTTT
J gene: TRBJ2-3; V gene: TRBV7-3; clone size: -; D gene: TRBD1; CDR3 protein: CASSFGTGTDTQYF; CDR3 DNA: TGTGCCAGCAGCTTCGGGACAGGGACAGATACGCAGTATTTT
J gene: TRBJ2-3; V gene: TRBV24-1; clone size: once; D gene: -; CDR3 protein: CATSDYARTDTQYF; CDR3 DNA: TGTGCCACCAGTGATTACGCTCGCACAGATACGCAGTATTTT
J gene: TRBJ2-1; V gene: TRBV9; clone size: -; D gene: TRBD2; CDR3 protein: CASSPTGTSGKNEQFF; CDR3 DNA: TGTGCCAGCAGCCCCACCGGGACTAGCGGGAAAAATGAGCAGTTCTTC
J gene: TRBJ2-2; V gene: TRBV7-2; clone size: -; D gene: -; CDR3 protein: CASSLSGRGTGELFF; CDR3 DNA: TGTGCCAGCAGCTTATCAGGCAGGGGCACCGGGGAGCTGTTTTTT
J gene: TRBJ2-7; V gene: TRBV5-4; clone size: -; D gene: TRBD2; CDR3 protein: CASSASGLAFVRDF; CDR3 DNA: TGTGCCAGCAGCGCCTCGGGACTAGCGTTTGTTAGGGACTTC